Below are 23 T cell receptor beta chains sequenced from a single sample in a study of cytomegalovirus exposure and HLA in healthy donors. PCR employed 60 Vbeta and 13 Jbeta primers. Generated by immunoSEQ multiplex PCR, the TCRdb table keeps only in-frame clones and is missing some. Of 150,000 to 180,000 clones detected, around 82% appear once; the ten largest clones hold 4.5% to 7%. Sequences were obtained from PBMCs. The receptors derive from a middle-aged woman in good health and CMV-seropositive.

Only a few counts were recorded for this clone. The V and J genes are TRBV19 and TRBJ2-7, with 7 bases matching TRBD2. Germline V gene sequence: CDR1 LNHDA, CDR2 SQIVND (reference sequence). J lost 4 bases, V lost 1 base, and 7 bases had no gene match. The CDR3 extends over 15 amino acids. Here the CDR3 reads CASSIAREFGYEQYF. The DNA for the CDR3 is TGTGCCAGTAGTATAGCGCGGGAGTTTGGGTACGAGCAGTACTTC. The entire variable domain, with the rest obtained from reference TRBV19 and TRBJ2-7, is as follows: DGGITQSPKYLFRKEGQNVTLSCEQNLNHDAMYWYRQDPGQGLRLIYYSQIVNDFQKGDIAEGYSVSREKKESFPLTVTSAQKNPTAFYLCASSIAREFGYEQYFGPGTRLTVT.

The chain employs TRBV29-1 and TRBJ2-5; D is perhaps TRBD1 (6 bases). The germline V gene encodes CDR1 SQVTM and CDR2 ANQGSEA. The V gene lost 4 bases and the J gene lost 5 bases, with 14 bases spanning the gap. The CDR3 loop spans 13 amino acids. The CDR3 DNA reads TGCAGCGTTGTCGCCAGGGGATACGAGACCCAGTACTTC. Protein: CSVVARGYETQYF. The full variable domain, rest sourced from reference TRBV29-1 and TRBJ2-5, is SAVISQKPSRDICQRGTSLTIQCQVDSQVTMMFWYRQQPGQSLTLIATANQGSEATYESGFVIDKFPISRPNLTFSTLTVSNMSPEDSSIYLCSVVARGYETQYFGPGTRLLVL.

The V call is TRBV12-5, the J call TRBJ2-2; 8 positions match TRBD1. J lost 6 bases, V lost 1 base, and 7 bases had no gene match. The CDR3 extends over 16 amino acids. Germline V gene lookup returns CDR1 LGHNT and CDR2 FRNRAP. CDR3 loop: CASGLEWTGSPGELFF. In DNA, the CDR3 is TGTGCTAGTGGTTTGGAATGGACAGGGAGTCCCGGGGAGCTGTTTTTT.

The chain couples TRBV27 to TRBJ2-1; D is perhaps TRBD1 (5 bases). Germline V gene sequence: CDR1 MNHEY, CDR2 SMNVEV (reference sequence). This CDR3 region has 15 residues. Trimming shortened V by 8 bases and J by 4 bases, and 18 bases separated the two germline ends. Here the CDR3 DNA reads TGTGCCAGCGGGGCTGGTAATCGACCTTACAATGAGCAGTTCTTC. Translating gives CASGAGNRPYNEQFF.

The chain combines TRBV27 with TRBJ1-2; D gene ambiguous. The CDR3 totals 13 residues. Germline V gives CDR1 MNHEY, CDR2 SMNVEV (reference sequence). V lost 3 bases, J lost 6 bases, and 11 bases lay in between. The CDR3 protein is CASSFGLMDGYTF. The CDR3 nucleotides are TGTGCCAGCAGTTTTGGGCTCATGGATGGCTACACCTTC.

The V and J genes are TRBV19 and TRBJ1-5; no reliable D call. The CDR3 covers 15 residues. V was trimmed by 2 bases and J by 7 bases, leaving 15 bases between them. Germline V lookup: CDR1 LNHDA, CDR2 SQIVND (reference sequence). The CDR3 loop reads CASSIRRDSWQPQHF. The CDR3 coding sequence is TGTGCCAGTAGTATAAGGAGGGATTCATGGCAGCCCCAGCATTTT.

This clone was observed a few times. This sequence joins TRBV28 and TRBJ2-1, with TRBD1 as a possible D gene (6 bases). Trimming took 6 bases from V and 12 from J, leaving 15 bases between them. Germline CDR1 is MDHEN and CDR2 is SYDVKM. The CDR3 length is 12 residues. CDR3 residues: CASRQGHTLQFF. In DNA form, the CDR3 reads TGTGCCAGCAGACAGGGACATACCCTGCAGTTCTTC.

The chain joins TRBV5-1 to TRBJ2-2; 9 bases are shared with TRBD2. Germline trimming cut 2 bases from V and 5 bases from J; bases unmatched to any gene: 13. The CDR3 contains 18 residues. CDR1 is SGHRS and CDR2 is YFSETQ in the germline V gene. This chain's CDR3 is CASSLTGLAPQGTGELFF. CDR3 DNA: TGCGCCAGCAGCTTAACGGGACTAGCCCCTCAAGGAACCGGGGAGCTGTTTTTT.

The rearrangement links TRBV28 to TRBJ2-6; 8 positions agree with TRBD1. Per germline, CDR1 MDHEN and CDR2 SYDVKM. CDR3 length equals 17 residues. Trimming cost V 5 bases and J 3 bases; bases outside gene matches: 9. CDR3 nucleotides: TGTGCCAGCAGTCCTAGGACAGGGACCCTTGGGGCCAACGTCCTGACTTTC. As protein: CASSPRTGTLGANVLTF.

This clone was recorded a few times. The chain carries TRBV4-1 and TRBJ1-4, with 10 bases that match TRBD1. The germline V gene encodes CDR1 MGHRA and CDR2 YSYEKL. V trimming: 4 bases; J trimming: 5 bases; junction bases outside the gene matches: 4. This CDR3 has 15 residues. CDR3: CASSPRTGGNEKLFF. CDR3 DNA: TGCGCCAGCAGCCCAAGGACAGGGGGGAATGAAAAACTGTTTTTT.

V is TRBV7-8 and J is TRBJ2-1; unclear D gene. The germline V gene has CDR1 SGHVS and CDR2 FQNEAQ. Trimming shortened V by 3 bases and J by 1 base, and 10 bases separated the two germline ends. The CDR3 covers 15 residues. This chain's CDR3 is CASSLRQVSYNEQFF. DNA for the CDR3: TGTGCCAGCAGCTTGCGACAAGTATCCTACAATGAGCAGTTCTTC.

The gene calls are TRBV30 and TRBJ1-3, with TRBD1 matching 7 bases. CDR1 and CDR2 (germline): GTSNPN, SVGIG (reference sequence). This CDR3 region has 17 residues. Unmatched junction bases numbered 12, after V lost 4 bases and J lost 0 bases. As DNA, the CDR3 is TGTGCCTGGACCCCGGGACAGCGTACTCCCTCTGGAAACACCATATATTTT. Encoded protein: CAWTPGQRTPSGNTIYF.

In this sample, this clone turned up once. The chain uses TRBV28 and TRBJ2-2; 12 nucleotides align to TRBD1. From germline, CDR1 is MDHEN and CDR2 SYDVKM. Losses at the gene ends were 3 bases for V and 0 bases for J; bases not matched to a gene: 5. The CDR3 is made up of 18 amino acids. The CDR3 spells CASSFPGQGATNTGELFF. As DNA, the CDR3 is TGTGCCAGCAGTTTCCCGGGACAGGGGGCGACGAACACCGGGGAGCTGTTTTTT. The variable domain in full, with the rest retrieved from reference TRBV28 and TRBJ2-2, is DVKVTQSSRYLVKRTGEKVFLECVQDMDHENMFWYRQDPGLGLRLIYFSYDVKMKEKGDIPEGYSVSREKKERFSLILESASTNQTSMYLCASSFPGQGATNTGELFFGEGSRLTVL.

This chain connects TRBV5-5 to TRBJ1-1; TRBD1 might be the D (6 bases). This CDR3 spans 11 amino acids. Germline loops: CDR1 SGHKS, CDR2 YYEKEE (reference sequence). V was pared by 4 bases and J by 8 bases, with 9 bases between. CDR3 in DNA: TGTGCCAGCAGCCAGGGACACGAAGCTTTCTTT. It specifies CASSQGHEAFF. Based on the CDR3 plus reference TRBV5-5 and TRBJ1-1, the full variable domain is DAGVTQSPTHLIKTRGQQVTLRCSPISGHKSVSWYQQVLGQGPQFIFQYYEKEERGRGNFPDRFSARQFPNYSSELNVNALLLGDSALYLCASSQGHEAFFGQGTRLTVV.

V usage is TRBV27 and J usage is TRBJ1-3; D may be TRBD1 (6 bases). This CDR3 has 16 residues. Trimming left V 0 bases short and J 1 base short, with 10 bases between. Germline V gene data show CDR1 as MNHEY and CDR2 as SMNVEV (reference sequence). CDR3 in amino acids: CASSLSRGFSGNTIYF. The CDR3 DNA reads TGTGCCAGCAGTTTATCGAGGGGGTTTTCTGGAAACACCATATATTTT.

The V call is TRBV4-2, the J call TRBJ2-4; TRBD2 aligns across 7 bases. This CDR3 contains 17 residues. Trimming at V came to 0 bases and at J to 2 bases, leaving 7 bases not matched to a gene. CDR1 is LGHNA, CDR2 YNFKEQ, per germline. The CDR3 DNA reads as TGTGCCAGCAGCCAAGATCTTGGGAGGGGTACCAAAAACATTCAGTACTTC. It translates to CASSQDLGRGTKNIQYF.

V and J are TRBV7-3 and TRBJ2-3, with a weak D call TRBD2 (5 bases). This CDR3 has 15 residues. Germline V gene data show CDR1 as SGHTA and CDR2 as FQGTGA. V was trimmed by 0 bases and J by 2 bases, leaving 9 bases between them. CDR3: CASSLTGGPTDTQYF. CDR3 coding DNA: TGTGCCAGCAGCTTAACTGGCGGGCCCACAGATACGCAGTATTTT.

The chain carries TRBV5-6 and TRBJ2-7; D uncertain. CDR1 and CDR2 from the germline V gene are SGHDT and YYEEEE. V shed 4 bases and J shed 0 bases, with 11 bases lying between them. The CDR3 covers 14 residues. The CDR3 DNA reads TGTGCCAGCAGCCCCCGTTGGAGCTCCTACGAGCAGTACTTC. This translates into CASSPRWSSYEQYF.

The chain carries TRBV18 and TRBJ1-2; D possibly corresponds to TRBD1 (5 bases). Germline CDR1 is KGHSH and CDR2 is LQKENI. This CDR3 contains 15 residues. Trimming shortened V by 4 bases and J by 6 bases, and 18 bases separated the two germline ends. DNA for the CDR3: TGTGCCAGCTCACGGGGATTAACAGGCTCGGATGGCTACACCTTC. Translation: CASSRGLTGSDGYTF.

The chain uses TRBV7-9 and TRBJ2-1; 11 bases map to TRBD2. CDR1 and CDR2 (germline): SEHNR, FQNEAQ (reference sequence). The CDR3 contains 15 residues. With 4 bases clipped from V and 6 bases from J, the junction kept 5 bases outside the gene matches. The chain's CDR3 is CASSSLAGVVNEQFF. The CDR3 DNA sequence: TGTGCCAGCAGCTCACTAGCGGGAGTAGTCAATGAGCAGTTCTTC.

This chain connects TRBV7-6 to TRBJ2-7; TRBD1 aligns across 8 bases. This CDR3 comprises 15 residues. The germline CDR1 and CDR2 sequences are SGHVS and FNYEAQ. V dropped 5 bases and J dropped 2; count of bases not matched to a gene: 8. The CDR3 sequence: CASSERQGRTYEQYF. For the CDR3, the DNA is TGTGCCAGCAGCGAACGACAGGGGAGGACCTACGAGCAGTACTTC. Variable domain in full (rest from reference TRBV7-6 and TRBJ2-7): GAGVSQSPRYKVTKRGQDVALRCDPISGHVSLYWYRQALGQGPEFLTYFNYEAQQDKSGLPNDRFSAERPEGSISTLTIQRTEQRDSAMYRCASSERQGRTYEQYFGPGTRLTVT.

The chain has TRBV5-1 and TRBJ1-2, with 7 positions matching TRBD1. The length of the CDR3 is 14 residues. The V gene end was trimmed by 3 bases and the J gene end by 6 bases; junction bases not matched to a gene: 8. The germline V gene encodes CDR1 SGHRS and CDR2 YFSETQ. Here the CDR3 DNA reads TGCGCCAGCAGCTCGATCCGGGACAGAGATGGCTACACCTTC. It yields the protein CASSSIRDRDGYTF.

The chain recombines TRBV4-1 with TRBJ2-1, with 10 bases aligning to TRBD2. The CDR3 totals 15 residues. Germline CDR1 is MGHRA and CDR2 is YSYEKL. The V and J ends lost 4 bases and 5 bases, in that order; junction bases with no gene match: 5. CDR3 sequence reads: CASSPLAGVHNEQFF. As DNA, the CDR3 is TGCGCCAGCAGCCCCCTAGCGGGAGTCCACAATGAGCAGTTCTTC.